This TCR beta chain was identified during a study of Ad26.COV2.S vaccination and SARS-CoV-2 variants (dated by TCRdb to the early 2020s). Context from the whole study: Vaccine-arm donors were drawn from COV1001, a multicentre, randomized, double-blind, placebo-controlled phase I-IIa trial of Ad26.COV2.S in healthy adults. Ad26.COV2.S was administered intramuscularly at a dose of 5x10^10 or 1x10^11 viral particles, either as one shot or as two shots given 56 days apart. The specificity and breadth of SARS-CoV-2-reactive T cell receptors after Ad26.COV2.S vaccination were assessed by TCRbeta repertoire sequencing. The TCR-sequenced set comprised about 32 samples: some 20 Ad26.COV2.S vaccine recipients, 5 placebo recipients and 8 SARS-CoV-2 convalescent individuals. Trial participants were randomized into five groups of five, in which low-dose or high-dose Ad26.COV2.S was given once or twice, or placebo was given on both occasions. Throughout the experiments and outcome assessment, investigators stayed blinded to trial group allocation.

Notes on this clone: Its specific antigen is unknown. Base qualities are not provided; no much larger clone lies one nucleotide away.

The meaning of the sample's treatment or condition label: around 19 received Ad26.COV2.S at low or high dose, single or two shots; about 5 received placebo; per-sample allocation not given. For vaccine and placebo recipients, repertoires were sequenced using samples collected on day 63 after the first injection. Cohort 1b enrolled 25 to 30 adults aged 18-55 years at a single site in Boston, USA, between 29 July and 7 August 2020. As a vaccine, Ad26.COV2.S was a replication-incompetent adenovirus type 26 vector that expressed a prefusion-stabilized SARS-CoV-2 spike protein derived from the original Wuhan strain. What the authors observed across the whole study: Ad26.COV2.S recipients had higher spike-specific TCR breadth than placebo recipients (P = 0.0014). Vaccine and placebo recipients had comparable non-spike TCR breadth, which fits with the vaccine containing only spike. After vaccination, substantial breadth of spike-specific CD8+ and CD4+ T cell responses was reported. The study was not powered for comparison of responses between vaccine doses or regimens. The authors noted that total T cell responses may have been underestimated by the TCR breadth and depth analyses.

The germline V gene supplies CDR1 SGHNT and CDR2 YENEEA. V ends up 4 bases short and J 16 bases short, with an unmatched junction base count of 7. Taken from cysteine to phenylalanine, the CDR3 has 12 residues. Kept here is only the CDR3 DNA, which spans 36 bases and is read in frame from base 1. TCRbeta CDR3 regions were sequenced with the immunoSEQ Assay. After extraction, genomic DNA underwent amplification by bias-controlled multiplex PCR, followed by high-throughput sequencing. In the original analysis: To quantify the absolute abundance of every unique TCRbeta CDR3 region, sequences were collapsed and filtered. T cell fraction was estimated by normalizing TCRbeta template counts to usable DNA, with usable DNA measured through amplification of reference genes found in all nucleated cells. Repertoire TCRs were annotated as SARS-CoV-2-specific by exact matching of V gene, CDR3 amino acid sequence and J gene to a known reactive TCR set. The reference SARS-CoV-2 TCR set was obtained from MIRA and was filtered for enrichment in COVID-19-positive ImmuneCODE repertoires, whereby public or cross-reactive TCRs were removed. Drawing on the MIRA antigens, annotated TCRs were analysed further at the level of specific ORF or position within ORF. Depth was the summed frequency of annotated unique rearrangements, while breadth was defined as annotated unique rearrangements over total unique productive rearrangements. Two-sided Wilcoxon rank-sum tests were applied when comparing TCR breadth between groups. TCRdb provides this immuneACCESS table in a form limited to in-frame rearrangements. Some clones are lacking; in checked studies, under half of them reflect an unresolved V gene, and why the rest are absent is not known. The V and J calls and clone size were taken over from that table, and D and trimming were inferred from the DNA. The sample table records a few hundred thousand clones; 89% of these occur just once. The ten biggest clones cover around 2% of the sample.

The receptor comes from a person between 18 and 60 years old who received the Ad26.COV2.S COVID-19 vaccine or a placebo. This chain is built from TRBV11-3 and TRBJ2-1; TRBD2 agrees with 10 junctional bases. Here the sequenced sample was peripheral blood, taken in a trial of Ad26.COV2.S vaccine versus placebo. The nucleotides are TGTGCCAGCAGCTCTAGCGGGAGTAACGACTTCTTC. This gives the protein CASSSSGSNDFF.